Listed below are T cell receptor beta chains from one sample, sequenced in a study of T cell repertoires in cytomegalovirus infection. MiXCR, run by TCRdb on the reads, gives a single entry per CDR3 protein. The table has around 740,000 distinct CDR3 sequences, under 40% seen once. Sequenced material: PBMCs. The receptors derive from a human donor in good health (CMV status not recorded). Some clones in this sample may be carry-over from other donors' samples. CDR3s include the opening cysteine and the closing phenylalanine or tryptophan. D genes are given only for firm matches. Clone size is stated in some rows and not others, as once, few, many or a class when expanded.

CDR3: CATSKARASYTEAFF; DNA: TGTGCCACTTCCAAGGCCCGGGCCTCGTACACTGAAGCTTTCTTT; V: TRBV27; size: NA; D: NA; J: TRBJ1-1
CDR3: CAISSSGVQETQYF; DNA: TGTGCCATCAGCTCTAGCGGGGTACAAGAGACCCAGTACTTC; V: TRBV10-3; size: NA; D: TRBD2; J: TRBJ2-5
CDR3: CASSLARGGTYEQYF; DNA: TGTGCCAGCAGCTTAGCGAGGGGGGGTACCTACGAGCAGTACTTC; V: TRBV7-2; size: many; D: NA; J: TRBJ2-7
CDR3: CASSEDGAGANVLTF; DNA: TGTGCCAGCAGTGAAGATGGTGCCGGGGCCAACGTCCTGACTTTC; V: TRBV6-1; size: NA; D: NA; J: TRBJ2-6
CDR3: CASNKRGGLAGTYNGQFF; DNA: TGTGCCAGCAACAAAAGAGGCGGACTAGCCGGTACCTACAATGGGCAGTTCTTC; V: TRBV7-2; size: NA; D: TRBD2; J: TRBJ2-1
CDR3: CSVGSQGAGELFF; DNA: TGCAGCGTTGGATCACAGGGGGCCGGGGAGCTGTTTTTT; V: TRBV29-1; size: NA; D: TRBD1; J: TRBJ2-2
CDR3: CASSQSTGLSGANVLTF; DNA: TGCGCCAGCAGTCAATCGACGGGACTCTCTGGGGCCAACGTCCTGACTTTC; V: TRBV23-1; size: few; D: NA; J: TRBJ2-6
CDR3: CASSLVWGSGNTIYF; DNA: TGTGCCAGCAGCTTAGTCTGGGGTTCTGGAAACACCATATATTTT; V: TRBV7-2; size: NA; D: NA; J: TRBJ1-3
CDR3: CSAREGGGSEAFF; DNA: TGCAGTGCTAGAGAAGGGGGGGGTTCAGAAGCTTTCTTT; V: TRBV20-1; size: few; D: NA; J: TRBJ1-1
CDR3: CASSMIRGASNYNEQFF; DNA: TGTGCCAGTAGTATGATCAGGGGGGCAAGCAACTACAATGAGCAGTTCTTC; V: TRBV19; size: few; D: NA; J: TRBJ2-1
CDR3: CASSSETSEYNEQFF; DNA: TGTGCCAGCAGCTCGGAGACTAGCGAGTACAATGAGCAGTTCTTC; V: TRBV5-6; size: NA; D: TRBD2; J: TRBJ2-1
CDR3: CASRNGPMNTEAFF; DNA: TGTGCCAGCAGAAATGGACCTATGAACACTGAAGCTTTCTTT; V: TRBV12-3/TRBV12-4; size: few; D: NA; J: TRBJ1-1
CDR3: CASSQDIGRMNTEAFF; DNA: TGTGCCAGCAGCCAAGACATCGGACGCATGAACACTGAAGCTTTCTTT; V: TRBV3-1; size: NA; D: NA; J: TRBJ1-1
CDR3: CATSSPPGQGYIYVTQYF; DNA: TGTGCCACCAGCAGCCCCCCGGGACAGGGTTACATCTATGTTACGCAGTATTTT; V: TRBV15; size: NA; D: TRBD1; J: TRBJ2-3
CDR3: CASSLRLAGEHTQYF; DNA: TGTGCCAGCAGCCTTAGACTAGCGGGGGAACATACGCAGTATTTT; V: TRBV7-9; size: NA; D: TRBD2; J: TRBJ2-3
CDR3: CASSGSLGTEAFF; DNA: TGTGCCAGCAGTGGCTCTCTGGGGACTGAAGCTTTCTTT; V: TRBV7-3; size: many; D: NA; J: TRBJ1-1
CDR3: CATSDFTGRTQNTGELFF; DNA: TGTGCCACCAGTGATTTCACCGGGAGGACCCAGAACACCGGGGAGCTGTTTTTT; V: TRBV24-1; size: few; D: TRBD2; J: TRBJ2-2
CDR3: CASSLMEGSYQPQHF; DNA: TGTGCCAGCAGCTTGATGGAAGGGAGTTATCAGCCCCAGCATTTT; V: TRBV5-5; size: few; D: NA; J: TRBJ1-5
CDR3: CASSITGTPDTQYF; DNA: TGTGCCAGCAGTATAACCGGGACCCCAGATACGCAGTATTTT; V: TRBV28; size: NA; D: NA; J: TRBJ2-3
CDR3: CASSFRGLGGYGYTF; DNA: TGTGCCAGCAGTTTTCGCGGACTGGGTGGCTATGGCTACACCTTC; V: TRBV12-3/TRBV12-4; size: many; D: NA; J: TRBJ1-2
CDR3: CAITRDRAFTDTQYF; DNA: TGTGCCATCACCAGGGACAGGGCTTTCACAGATACGCAGTATTTT; V: TRBV10-3; size: NA; D: TRBD1; J: TRBJ2-3
CDR3: CSVVASSYEQYF; DNA: TGCAGCGTTGTAGCGAGCTCCTACGAGCAGTACTTC; V: TRBV29-1; size: NA; D: NA; J: TRBJ2-7
CDR3: CASSEGYRRDNEQFF; DNA: TGTGCCAGCAGTGAAGGGTACAGGCGAGACAATGAGCAGTTCTTC; V: TRBV6-1; size: NA; D: NA; J: TRBJ2-1
CDR3: CASQQAGGVYEQYF; DNA: TGTGCCAGCCAACAGGCAGGGGGCGTATACGAGCAGTACTTC; V: TRBV18; size: few; D: TRBD1; J: TRBJ2-7
CDR3: CSAAGTGAEKLFF; DNA: TGCAGTGCTGCCGGGACAGGGGCAGAAAAACTGTTTTTT; V: TRBV20-1; size: NA; D: TRBD1; J: TRBJ1-4
CDR3: CASSSGLAGGLGEQYF; DNA: TGTGCCAGCAGTTCTGGACTAGCGGGAGGGCTCGGCGAGCAGTACTTC; V: TRBV28; size: few; D: TRBD2; J: TRBJ2-7
CDR3: CATAAGTGNTEAFF; DNA: TGTGCCACTGCGGCCGGGACAGGGAACACTGAAGCTTTCTTT; V: TRBV10-3; size: NA; D: TRBD1; J: TRBJ1-1
CDR3: CASSPRRGGMISPLHF; DNA: TGTGCCAGCAGTCCCAGACGGGGGGGGATGATTTCACCCCTCCACTTT; V: TRBV12-3/TRBV12-4; size: NA; D: NA; J: TRBJ1-6
CDR3: CASSQPGGLNTEAFF; DNA: TGTGCCAGCAGCCAACCGGGGGGTTTGAACACTGAAGCTTTCTTT; V: TRBV11-2; size: few; D: NA; J: TRBJ1-1
CDR3: CASSGGTGDAFF; DNA: TGCGCCAGTTCCGGGGGGACAGGGGACGCTTTCTTT; V: TRBV4-1; size: few; D: TRBD1; J: TRBJ1-1
CDR3: CASSLGGSASYEQYF; DNA: TGTGCCAGCAGCTTAGGGGGGTCCGCCTCCTACGAGCAGTACTTC; V: TRBV7-2; size: few; D: NA; J: TRBJ2-7
CDR3: CASRSLAWIYNSPLHF; DNA: TGTGCCAGCAGGTCCCTAGCGTGGATCTATAATTCACCCCTCCACTTT; V: TRBV6-6; size: NA; D: NA; J: TRBJ1-6
CDR3: CASIPIRKTEAFF; DNA: TGTGCCAGCATTCCGATACGGAAGACTGAAGCTTTCTTT; V: TRBV12-3/TRBV12-4; size: NA; D: NA; J: TRBJ1-1
CDR3: CASSTRTSPVPNEQFF; DNA: TGTGCCAGCAGCACAAGGACTAGCCCCGTGCCCAATGAGCAGTTCTTC; V: TRBV5-4; size: NA; D: TRBD2; J: TRBJ2-1
CDR3: CASRSRLVAGEETQYF; DNA: TGTGCCAGCAGGTCCCGTCTAGTAGCGGGGGAAGAGACCCAGTACTTC; V: TRBV6-1; size: many; D: TRBD2; J: TRBJ2-5
CDR3: CASRTTGQGRTEAFF; DNA: TGTGCCAGCAGAACCACCGGACAGGGTCGAACTGAAGCTTTCTTT; V: TRBV27; size: NA; D: TRBD1; J: TRBJ1-1
CDR3: CASSMSSQVAEQFF; DNA: TGTGCCAGTAGTATGAGTTCCCAGGTGGCTGAGCAGTTCTTC; V: TRBV19; size: NA; D: NA; J: TRBJ2-1
CDR3: CASRSGQGREQFF; DNA: TGTGCCAGCAGATCCGGACAGGGAAGAGAGCAGTTCTTC; V: TRBV7-9; size: few; D: TRBD1; J: TRBJ2-1
CDR3: CASSAGQGQLAKNIQYF; DNA: TGTGCCAGCAGTGCGGGACAGGGACAATTAGCCAAAAACATTCAGTACTTC; V: TRBV12-3/TRBV12-4; size: few; D: TRBD1; J: TRBJ2-4
CDR3: CASSLGGDGTDPQYF; DNA: TGTGCCAGCAGCTTAGGGGGAGACGGCACAGATCCGCAGTATTTT; V: TRBV11-3; size: NA; D: NA; J: TRBJ2-3
CDR3: CASSIWGVDEQFF; DNA: TGTGCCAGTAGTATATGGGGGGTGGATGAGCAGTTCTTC; V: TRBV19; size: NA; D: NA; J: TRBJ2-1
CDR3: CASSLVGRGPQETQYF; DNA: TGTGCCAGCAGCTTAGTTGGCAGGGGGCCCCAAGAGACCCAGTACTTC; V: TRBV7-2; size: few; D: TRBD1; J: TRBJ2-5
CDR3: CASTKDRGRYTQYF; DNA: TGTGCCAGCACTAAGGACAGGGGGCGGTATACGCAGTATTTT; V: TRBV28; size: few; D: TRBD1; J: TRBJ2-3
CDR3: CSLGRGDYEQYF; DNA: TGCAGTTTGGGACGAGGGGACTACGAGCAGTACTTC; V: TRBV20-1; size: NA; D: NA; J: TRBJ2-7
CDR3: CASSYWGRDYNSPLHF; DNA: TGTGCCAGCAGTTACTGGGGACGAGACTATAATTCACCCCTCCACTTT; V: TRBV6-5; size: NA; D: NA; J: TRBJ1-6
CDR3: CASSLARTSGGYNEQFF; DNA: TGTGCCAGCAGCTTAGCACGGACTAGCGGGGGTTACAATGAGCAGTTCTTC; V: TRBV7-9; size: NA; D: TRBD2; J: TRBJ2-1
CDR3: CASDDSTSGSGYNEQFF; DNA: TGTGCTAGTGATGACTCAACAAGCGGGAGCGGCTACAATGAGCAGTTCTTC; V: TRBV12-5; size: NA; D: TRBD2; J: TRBJ2-1
CDR3: CATSRDATEETQYF; DNA: TGTGCCACCAGCAGAGATGCCACAGAAGAGACCCAGTACTTC; V: TRBV15; size: NA; D: NA; J: TRBJ2-5
CDR3: CASRPGHSTESFF; DNA: TGTGCCAGTAGGCCGGGTCACAGCACTGAATCTTTCTTT; V: TRBV19; size: NA; D: NA; J: TRBJ1-1
CDR3: CSARLRGLRQYF; DNA: TGCAGTGCTAGACTACGGGGTCTCCGTCAGTACTTC; V: TRBV20-1; size: NA; D: NA; J: TRBJ2-7
CDR3: CASSSPGSSQPQHF; DNA: TGTGCCAGCAGTTCCCCAGGGTCCAGTCAGCCCCAGCATTTT; V: TRBV28; size: many; D: NA; J: TRBJ1-5